This is a list of T cell receptor beta chains from one sample in a study of T cell responses to AZD1222 COVID-19 vaccine. Clones were read by immunoSEQ multiplex PCR, and TCRdb kept only the in-frame ones, dropping some. The repertoire has just under 35,000 clones, 86% of them found once; the top ten carry 6.8%. Sample: peripheral blood, taken on day 0 of AZD1222 vaccination. The receptor set was obtained from an adult in good health. Each CDR3 is given with its conserved first and last residue. Each record gives: J gene, V gene, D gene, clone size, CDR3 protein, CDR3 DNA. A D gene is named only where the DNA matches it firmly. Rows give clone size only sometimes, using once, few, many, or a class for an expanded clone.

J gene: TRBJ2-7
V gene: TRBV10-3
D gene: TRBD2
clone size: NA
CDR3 protein: CAISAGTREEQYF
CDR3 DNA: TGTGCCATCAGTGCCGGGACTAGAGAGGAGCAGTACTTC

J gene: TRBJ2-2
V gene: TRBV24-1
D gene: NA
clone size: once
CDR3 protein: CATSDNYRHTGELFF
CDR3 DNA: TGTGCCACCAGTGATAACTATAGGCACACCGGGGAGCTGTTTTTT

J gene: TRBJ2-1
V gene: TRBV28
D gene: TRBD2
clone size: NA
CDR3 protein: CASSQVGGSNEQFF
CDR3 DNA: TGTGCCAGCAGCCAAGTGGGCGGGAGTAATGAGCAGTTCTTC

J gene: TRBJ1-1
V gene: TRBV5-1
D gene: NA
clone size: NA
CDR3 protein: CASMRGENTEAFF
CDR3 DNA: TGCGCCAGCATGCGGGGGGAGAACACTGAAGCTTTCTTT

J gene: TRBJ2-3
V gene: TRBV30
D gene: NA
clone size: NA
CDR3 protein: CAWRGAGATDTQYF
CDR3 DNA: TGTGCCTGGAGGGGGGCGGGAGCGACAGATACGCAGTATTTT

J gene: TRBJ1-6
V gene: TRBV11-2
D gene: NA
clone size: few
CDR3 protein: CASSSQGSSYNSPLHF
CDR3 DNA: TGTGCCAGCAGCTCTCAGGGGAGCTCCTATAATTCACCCCTCCACTTT

J gene: TRBJ1-2
V gene: TRBV28
D gene: TRBD1
clone size: NA
CDR3 protein: CASRTGQGGYGYTF
CDR3 DNA: TGTGCCAGCAGGACAGGGCAAGGAGGCTATGGCTACACCTTC

J gene: TRBJ1-6
V gene: TRBV15
D gene: TRBD1
clone size: few
CDR3 protein: CATSRDWSGGRDSPLHF
CDR3 DNA: TGTGCCACCAGCAGAGATTGGTCAGGGGGCAGGGATTCACCCCTCCACTTT

J gene: TRBJ2-1
V gene: TRBV11-3
D gene: NA
clone size: NA
CDR3 protein: CASSLGPLGRNEQFF
CDR3 DNA: TGTGCCAGCAGCTTAGGGCCTCTTGGTAGAAATGAGCAGTTCTTC

J gene: TRBJ1-1
V gene: TRBV29-1
D gene: NA
clone size: NA
CDR3 protein: CSVRTAMNTEAFF
CDR3 DNA: TGCAGCGTTCGAACAGCGATGAACACTGAAGCTTTCTTT

J gene: TRBJ1-4
V gene: TRBV5-4
D gene: NA
clone size: NA
CDR3 protein: CASSIGTRGEKLFF
CDR3 DNA: TGTGCCAGCAGCATCGGGACCCGTGGGGAAAAACTGTTTTTT

J gene: TRBJ1-2
V gene: TRBV6-5
D gene: TRBD1
clone size: NA
CDR3 protein: CASGRTGGNYGYTF
CDR3 DNA: TGTGCCAGCGGAAGGACAGGGGGCAACTATGGCTACACCTTC

J gene: TRBJ1-6
V gene: TRBV28
D gene: NA
clone size: NA
CDR3 protein: CASRLWANSPLHF
CDR3 DNA: TGTGCCAGCAGATTATGGGCCAATTCACCCCTCCACTTT

J gene: TRBJ2-3
V gene: TRBV5-1
D gene: NA
clone size: NA
CDR3 protein: CASSLLPSSTDTQYF
CDR3 DNA: TGCGCCAGCAGCTTGCTCCCGTCTAGCACAGATACGCAGTATTTT

J gene: TRBJ1-2
V gene: TRBV6-2/TRBV6-3
D gene: NA
clone size: NA
CDR3 protein: CASSYTGYYGYTF
CDR3 DNA: TGTGCCAGCAGTTACACAGGGTACTATGGCTACACCTTC

J gene: TRBJ2-6
V gene: TRBV5-4
D gene: NA
clone size: NA
CDR3 protein: CASSSHTGANVLTF
CDR3 DNA: TGTGCCAGCAGCTCGCACACTGGGGCCAACGTCCTGACTTTC

J gene: TRBJ2-1
V gene: TRBV19
D gene: TRBD1
clone size: few
CDR3 protein: CASSMARQGVTEQFF
CDR3 DNA: TGTGCCAGTAGTATGGCCCGACAGGGGGTTACTGAGCAGTTCTTC

J gene: TRBJ1-2
V gene: TRBV19
D gene: TRBD1
clone size: NA
CDR3 protein: CASSLRGEGAAYGYTF
CDR3 DNA: TGTGCCAGTAGTCTGCGGGGCGAGGGGGCGGCCTATGGCTACACCTTC

J gene: TRBJ2-7
V gene: TRBV19
D gene: NA
clone size: NA
CDR3 protein: CASSYASDSYEQYF
CDR3 DNA: TGTGCCAGTAGTTACGCCAGCGACTCCTACGAGCAGTACTTC

J gene: TRBJ2-7
V gene: TRBV6-5
D gene: NA
clone size: NA
CDR3 protein: CASSYSMVSGYEQYF
CDR3 DNA: TGTGCCAGCAGTTACTCGATGGTTTCCGGCTACGAGCAGTACTTC

J gene: TRBJ1-6
V gene: TRBV4-2
D gene: NA
clone size: NA
CDR3 protein: CASSQERLAGDNSPLHF
CDR3 DNA: TGTGCCAGCAGCCAAGAAAGGTTGGCAGGGGATAATTCACCCCTCCACTTT

J gene: TRBJ2-3
V gene: TRBV5-1
D gene: NA
clone size: once
CDR3 protein: CASSLGIQESTDTQYF
CDR3 DNA: TGCGCCAGCAGCTTGGGGATACAGGAAAGCACAGATACGCAGTATTTT

J gene: TRBJ1-6
V gene: TRBV6-5
D gene: NA
clone size: NA
CDR3 protein: CASSSGGSYNSPLHF
CDR3 DNA: TGTGCCAGCAGTTCGGGAGGATCCTATAATTCACCCCTCCACTTT

J gene: TRBJ2-2
V gene: TRBV10-1
D gene: NA
clone size: NA
CDR3 protein: CASRPTSTGELFF
CDR3 DNA: TGCGCCAGCAGGCCCACGAGCACCGGGGAGCTGTTTTTT

J gene: TRBJ1-2
V gene: TRBV4-1
D gene: NA
clone size: NA
CDR3 protein: CASSHGTPPFLWGGYTF
CDR3 DNA: TGCGCCAGCAGCCATGGGACACCTCCATTTCTATGGGGCGGCTACACCTTC

J gene: TRBJ2-1
V gene: TRBV13
D gene: NA
clone size: NA
CDR3 protein: CASSHGRFSYNEQFF
CDR3 DNA: TGTGCCAGCAGCCACGGACGGTTCTCCTACAATGAGCAGTTCTTC

J gene: TRBJ2-3
V gene: TRBV28
D gene: NA
clone size: NA
CDR3 protein: CASSPPWGGSSTDTQYF
CDR3 DNA: TGTGCCAGCAGTCCTCCGTGGGGAGGCTCTAGCACAGATACGCAGTATTTT

J gene: TRBJ2-5
V gene: TRBV19
D gene: NA
clone size: once
CDR3 protein: CASSPDGEETQYF
CDR3 DNA: TGTGCCAGTAGTCCCGATGGGGAAGAGACCCAGTACTTC

J gene: TRBJ2-3
V gene: TRBV5-4
D gene: NA
clone size: NA
CDR3 protein: CASSLGGLATDTQYF
CDR3 DNA: TGTGCCAGCAGCTTGGGGGGCCTCGCCACAGATACGCAGTATTTT

J gene: TRBJ2-1
V gene: TRBV5-1
D gene: NA
clone size: NA
CDR3 protein: CASSLDGGPEQFF
CDR3 DNA: TGCGCCAGCAGCTTGGATGGAGGGCCCGAGCAGTTCTTC

J gene: TRBJ1-2
V gene: TRBV20-1
D gene: NA
clone size: NA
CDR3 protein: CSSTGYTF
CDR3 DNA: TGCTCGAGTACTGGCTACACCTTC

J gene: TRBJ2-3
V gene: TRBV18
D gene: NA
clone size: NA
CDR3 protein: CASSRRLTDTQYF
CDR3 DNA: TGTGCCAGCTCACGACGACTTACAGATACGCAGTATTTT

J gene: TRBJ1-1
V gene: TRBV10-2
D gene: TRBD1
clone size: NA
CDR3 protein: CASSIRDRGLAFF
CDR3 DNA: TGCGCCAGCAGCATCCGGGACAGGGGGCTTGCTTTCTTT

J gene: TRBJ2-7
V gene: TRBV15
D gene: NA
clone size: NA
CDR3 protein: CATRSAATYEQYF
CDR3 DNA: TGTGCCACCAGGTCAGCGGCCACCTACGAGCAGTACTTC

J gene: TRBJ2-5
V gene: TRBV2
D gene: NA
clone size: NA
CDR3 protein: CASKALEVQETQYF
CDR3 DNA: TGTGCCAGCAAGGCGTTAGAGGTACAAGAGACCCAGTACTTC

J gene: TRBJ1-2
V gene: TRBV28
D gene: TRBD1
clone size: NA
CDR3 protein: CASSSGQGHYGYTF
CDR3 DNA: TGTGCCAGCAGTTCCGGACAGGGGCACTATGGCTACACCTTC

J gene: TRBJ2-7
V gene: TRBV19
D gene: TRBD2
clone size: NA
CDR3 protein: CASSITSGSYEQYF
CDR3 DNA: TGTGCCAGTAGTATAACTAGCGGGAGTTACGAGCAGTACTTC

J gene: TRBJ1-1
V gene: TRBV5-1
D gene: NA
clone size: NA
CDR3 protein: CASRAGLWGTEAFF
CDR3 DNA: TGCGCCAGCAGGGCGGGCCTTTGGGGCACTGAAGCTTTCTTT

J gene: TRBJ1-2
V gene: TRBV2
D gene: TRBD1
clone size: NA
CDR3 protein: CASRGQGAGYGYTF
CDR3 DNA: TGTGCCAGCAGGGGACAGGGGGCTGGCTATGGCTACACCTTC

J gene: TRBJ2-5
V gene: TRBV24-1
D gene: TRBD2
clone size: NA
CDR3 protein: CATSALLAGVDETQYF
CDR3 DNA: TGTGCCACCAGTGCCCTACTAGCGGGAGTGGATGAGACCCAGTACTTC

J gene: TRBJ2-7
V gene: TRBV10-3
D gene: TRBD1
clone size: NA
CDR3 protein: CAIMGQEGQDSYEQYF
CDR3 DNA: TGTGCCATCATGGGACAGGAGGGTCAGGACTCCTACGAGCAGTACTTC

J gene: TRBJ1-1
V gene: TRBV5-1
D gene: NA
clone size: NA
CDR3 protein: CASSAMGPPNTEAFF
CDR3 DNA: TGCGCCAGCAGCGCTATGGGACCGCCGAACACTGAAGCTTTCTTT

J gene: TRBJ1-1
V gene: TRBV28
D gene: TRBD1
clone size: NA
CDR3 protein: CASSPTGGGGTFEAFF
CDR3 DNA: TGTGCCAGCAGTCCGACAGGGGGCGGAGGTACTTTTGAAGCTTTCTTT

J gene: TRBJ1-6
V gene: TRBV5-6
D gene: NA
clone size: NA
CDR3 protein: CASSMTNEPPLHF
CDR3 DNA: TGTGCCAGCAGCATGACAAACGAGCCACCCCTCCACTTT

J gene: TRBJ2-7
V gene: TRBV27
D gene: TRBD2
clone size: NA
CDR3 protein: CASSLAGTSAINGGGEQYF
CDR3 DNA: TGTGCCAGCAGTCTCGCCGGGACTAGCGCCATAAATGGGGGGGGCGAGCAGTACTTC

J gene: TRBJ1-1
V gene: TRBV19
D gene: NA
clone size: NA
CDR3 protein: CASSRRQVGRLKVNTEAFF
CDR3 DNA: TGTGCCAGTAGTAGAAGACAGGTCGGACGGCTCAAGGTGAACACTGAAGCTTTCTTT

J gene: TRBJ1-1
V gene: TRBV5-4
D gene: NA
clone size: once
CDR3 protein: CASSGDAGNTEAFF
CDR3 DNA: TGTGCCAGCAGCGGCGATGCGGGGAACACTGAAGCTTTCTTT

J gene: TRBJ1-4
V gene: TRBV6-1
D gene: NA
clone size: NA
CDR3 protein: CASSERQRPTNEKLFF
CDR3 DNA: TGTGCCAGCAGTGAAAGACAGCGGCCAACTAATGAAAAACTGTTTTTT

J gene: TRBJ2-1
V gene: TRBV9
D gene: TRBD2
clone size: NA
CDR3 protein: CASSLGLAGVNEQFF
CDR3 DNA: TGTGCCAGCAGCTTGGGACTAGCGGGAGTTAATGAGCAGTTCTTC

J gene: TRBJ2-3
V gene: TRBV7-8
D gene: TRBD2
clone size: few
CDR3 protein: CASSSLGGGDTQYF
CDR3 DNA: TGTGCCAGCAGCTCATTGGGCGGGGGGGATACGCAGTATTTT

J gene: TRBJ2-7
V gene: TRBV5-6
D gene: NA
clone size: NA
CDR3 protein: CASSALGGVSYEQYF
CDR3 DNA: TGTGCCAGCAGCGCACTTGGCGGCGTCTCCTACGAGCAGTACTTC

J gene: TRBJ1-5
V gene: TRBV2
D gene: TRBD1
clone size: NA
CDR3 protein: CASRGTVNQPQHF
CDR3 DNA: TGTGCCAGCAGGGGGACAGTAAACCAGCCCCAGCATTTT

J gene: TRBJ1-2
V gene: TRBV7-2
D gene: TRBD1
clone size: NA
CDR3 protein: CASSSPRGAYENYGYTF
CDR3 DNA: TGTGCCAGCAGCTCCCCCAGGGGGGCTTACGAAAACTATGGCTACACCTTC

J gene: TRBJ1-4
V gene: TRBV2
D gene: TRBD1
clone size: once
CDR3 protein: CASRFGQGQLATNEKLFF
CDR3 DNA: TGTGCCAGCAGATTTGGACAGGGTCAATTGGCAACTAATGAAAAACTGTTTTTT